This entry lists 32 T cell receptor beta chains sequenced from one sample in a study of shared clonotypes between healthy human individuals. Naive CD8 cells were CD45RO-negative, positively selected for CCR7, excluding terminally differentiated effector memory CD45RA+ cells. Measured with immunoSEQ multiplex PCR; TCRdb has only the in-frame clones, and not every one. The sample has approximately 600,000 clones, 85% to 95% seen once; the top ten hold approximately 0.11%. The sequenced sample consisted of naive CD8+ T cells sorted from blood. The source is a woman in her thirties in good health.

The V gene is TRBV29-1, the J gene TRBJ2-4, with D perhaps being TRBD1 or TRBD2 (5 bases each). V lost 5 bases and J lost 7, with 15 bases in between. The germline V gene encodes CDR1 SQVTM and CDR2 ANQGSEA. The CDR3 covers 13 residues. The CDR3, as DNA: TGCAGCGTTTGGATACGGGACGGGAACATTCAGTACTTC. This translates into CSVWIRDGNIQYF.

V is TRBV28 and J is TRBJ2-7; 10 positions match TRBD2. CDR3 length equals 21 residues. V shed 1 base and J 2 bases; nucleotides not matched to a gene: 20. Germline loops: CDR1 MDHEN, CDR2 SYDVKM. The CDR3 spells CASSLLRRSASGSQPPYEQYF. The CDR3 DNA follows: TGTGCCAGCAGTTTATTAAGGAGGTCGGCTAGCGGGAGTCAACCCCCCTACGAGCAGTACTTC.

The chain is built from TRBV9 and TRBJ2-2, with D unresolved. The V end was cut by 0 bases, the J end by 6 bases, with 9 bases between. The CDR3 consists of 14 residues. The germline V gene encodes CDR1 SGDLS and CDR2 YYNGEE. The CDR3 bases are TGTGCCAGCAGCGTAGCCGTGTTAGCCGGGGAGCTGTTTTTT. Protein product: CASSVAVLAGELFF.

V gene TRBV29-1 combines with J gene TRBJ2-7, with D hard to call. V dropped 0 bases and J dropped 3 bases, with 9 bases sitting between them. CDR1 is SQVTM and CDR2 is ANQGSEA in the germline V gene. This CDR3 spans 13 amino acids. The CDR3 is CSVEDPANYEQYF. The CDR3 DNA sequence: TGCAGCGTTGAAGATCCGGCAAACTACGAGCAGTACTTC.

The chain couples TRBV5-4 to TRBJ2-1, with TRBD1 as a possible D gene (5 bases). This CDR3 has 14 residues. Germline CDR1 reads SGHNT; CDR2 reads YYREEE (reference sequence). Trimming took 0 bases from V and 5 from J, leaving 9 bases between them. The CDR3: CASSLGQWNNEQFF. Here the CDR3 DNA reads TGTGCCAGCAGCTTGGGACAGTGGAACAATGAGCAGTTCTTC.

The chain is built from TRBV2 and TRBJ2-5; D call uncertain. Judging by the DNA end, TRBJ2-7 fits better; the J call may be wrong. The CDR3 runs to 11 residues. Germline CDR1 is SNHLY and CDR2 is FYNNEI. The CDR3 here is CASKFVNEQYF. The CDR3 nucleotides read TGTGCCAGCAAATTTGTCAACGAGCAGTACTTC.

This clone occurred once. This chain links TRBV9 with TRBJ1-1; 7 positions agree with TRBD1. The CDR3 extends over 15 amino acids. The V and J ends lost 2 bases and 0 bases, in that order; junction bases with no gene match: 4. CDR1 SGDLS and CDR2 YYNGEE come from the germline V gene. The DNA of the CDR3 is TGTGCCAGCAGCGTTTCCGGGACAGTGAACACTGAAGCTTTCTTT. Encoded protein: CASSVSGTVNTEAFF.

This clone was seen once. V is TRBV5-4 and J is TRBJ2-4, with D possibly being TRBD1 or TRBD2 (5 bases each). In germline, CDR1 is SGHNT, CDR2 YYREEE (reference sequence). The CDR3 totals 16 residues. Trimming took 2 bases from V and 0 from J, leaving 12 bases between them. CDR3 in amino acids: CASSFGAGLAKNIQYF. CDR3 nucleotide sequence: TGTGCCAGCAGCTTCGGGGCCGGGTTAGCCAAAAACATTCAGTACTTC.

The rearrangement links TRBV27 to TRBJ1-4; 12 bases fit TRBD1. The V segment lost 5 bases and the J segment 10 bases; nucleotides outside the gene matches: 11. This CDR3 is 16 amino acids long. Germline loops: CDR1 MNHEY, CDR2 SMNVEV (reference sequence). The CDR3 coding sequence is TGTGCCAGCAGTAAGGGACAGGGGGCTTCTTATCGAAAACTGTTTTTT. Its protein is CASSKGQGASYRKLFF.

V gene TRBV27 combines with J gene TRBJ1-4; possibly TRBD1 for D (5 bases). CDR1 is MNHEY and CDR2 is SMNVEV in the germline V gene (reference sequence). Trimming took 4 bases from V and 8 from J, leaving 14 bases between them. The CDR3 has 14 residues. The CDR3 bases are TGTGCCAGCAGTTCGAAAGGGGTGTGGGAAAAACTGTTTTTT. Translated: CASSSKGVWEKLFF. Filled out from reference TRBV27 and TRBJ1-4, the complete variable domain reads EAQVTQNPRYLITVTGKKLTVTCSQNMNHEYMSWYRQDPGLGLRQIYYSMNVEVTDKGDVPEGYKVSRKEKRNFPLILESPSPNQTSLYFCASSSKGVWEKLFFGSGTQLSVL.

The V call is TRBV27, the J call TRBJ2-7, with 7 bases that match TRBD1. The CDR3 extends over 13 amino acids. The V gene's germline CDR1 is MNHEY and CDR2 SMNVEV (reference sequence). Unmatched junction bases numbered 5, after V lost 3 bases and J lost 6 bases. CDR3 in amino acids: CASSFSDRAEQYF. CDR3 nucleotides: TGTGCCAGCAGTTTCTCAGACAGGGCCGAGCAGTACTTC.

This clone was found a few times. The V call is TRBV4-1, the J call TRBJ1-1; D is unresolved. Trimming removed 4 bases at V and 3 bases at J, with 12 bases between. Germline V gene sequence: CDR1 MGHRA, CDR2 YSYEKL. CDR3 length: 14 residues. As DNA, the CDR3 is TGCGCCAGCAGCCTTCCAAGCCGGTACACTGAAGCTTTCTTT. This gives the protein CASSLPSRYTEAFF.

The rearrangement joins TRBV28 to TRBJ2-7; the match to TRBD1 covers 8 bases. The germline gives CDR1 MDHEN, CDR2 SYDVKM. CDR3 length: 15 amino acids. Losses at the gene ends were 3 bases for V and 4 bases for J; bases not matched to a gene: 8. This CDR3 reads CASSFRTGRLYEQYF. The DNA of the CDR3 is TGTGCCAGCAGTTTTAGGACAGGGAGACTTTACGAGCAGTACTTC.

The rearrangement links TRBV28 to TRBJ1-5, with D hard to call. CDR1 MDHEN and CDR2 SYDVKM come from the germline V gene. Trimming removed 2 bases at V and 0 bases at J, with 11 bases between. This CDR3 has 16 residues. For the CDR3, the DNA is TGTGCCAGCAGTTTAGTTCTAGATGATAGCAATCAGCCCCAGCATTTT. It yields the protein CASSLVLDDSNQPQHF.

The chain combines TRBV27 with TRBJ2-3, with a tentative D call TRBD2 (6 bases). Germline lookup yields CDR1 MNHEY and CDR2 SMNVEV (reference sequence). Trimming left V 2 bases short and J 3 bases short, with 12 bases between. This CDR3 has 15 amino acids. The CDR3 spells CASSLAVAGTDTQYF. CDR3 nucleotide sequence: TGTGCCAGCAGTTTAGCTGTGGCGGGGACAGATACGCAGTATTTT.

This chain links TRBV4-2 with TRBJ1-2; D unresolved. The CDR3 consists of 13 residues. Germline lookup yields CDR1 LGHNA and CDR2 YNFKEQ. The V end lost 0 bases, the J end lost 3 bases, and 5 bases lay between the germline ends. The CDR3: CASSQEAYYGYTF. DNA for the CDR3: TGTGCCAGCAGCCAAGAGGCATACTATGGCTACACCTTC.

The rearrangement joins TRBV4-2 to TRBJ2-7; D is uncertain. The CDR3 totals 15 residues. Between the trimmed V and J ends, which lost 0 bases and 2 bases, there was a span of 11 bases. Germline loops: CDR1 LGHNA, CDR2 YNFKEQ. CDR3 residues: CASSQEGNAAYEQYF. The CDR3 region has the DNA TGTGCCAGCAGCCAAGAAGGTAACGCTGCCTACGAGCAGTACTTC.

J is TRBJ1-6 and V is TRBV13; 7 bases are shared with TRBD1. This CDR3 is 13 amino acids long. After removal of 5 bases from V and 9 bases from J, the junction contained 4 bases not matched to a gene. Germline values: CDR1 PRHDT, CDR2 FYEKMQ (reference sequence). The CDR3 nucleotides are TGTGCCAGCAGCATCGGACAGGCTTCACCCCTCCACTTT. Encoded protein: CASSIGQASPLHF. Variable domain in full (rest from reference TRBV13 and TRBJ1-6): AAGVIQSPRHLIKEKRETATLKCYPIPRHDTVYWYQQGPGQDPQFLISFYEKMQSDKGSIPDRFSAQQFSDYHSELNMSSLELGDSALYFCASSIGQASPLHFGNGTRLTVT.

The rearrangement joins TRBV4-1 to TRBJ1-5, with D possibly being TRBD1 (6 bases). The CDR3 runs 15 residues. Germline CDR1 MGHRA, CDR2 YSYEKL. With 6 bases removed from V and 2 bases from J, the gap between germline ends came to 14 bases. This CDR3 reads CASRDRQGGNQPQHF. CDR3 in DNA: TGCGCCAGCAGGGACAGACAAGGGGGCAATCAGCCCCAGCATTTT.

This rearrangement joins TRBV4-1 to TRBJ1-1; D gene uncertain. This CDR3 is built from 13 residues. From germline, CDR1 is MGHRA and CDR2 YSYEKL. Deletions cut 1 base from V and 4 bases from J, with 7 bases between. Written as DNA, the CDR3 is TGCGCCAGCAGCCAAGTAGGGATCACTGAAGCTTTCTTT. It translates to CASSQVGITEAFF.

This chain uses TRBV27 with TRBJ2-3; 7 nucleotides line up with TRBD2. Germline trimming cut 6 bases from V and 0 bases from J; bases unmatched to any gene: 9. The CDR3 is made up of 16 amino acids. Germline V gene lookup returns CDR1 MNHEY and CDR2 SMNVEV (reference sequence). The CDR3 DNA sequence: TGTGCCAGCAGCCTACTCGGGGGGATGAGCACAGATACGCAGTATTTT. Its protein product is CASSLLGGMSTDTQYF.

The rearrangement links TRBV4-1 to TRBJ1-1; D is perhaps TRBD1 (5 bases). This CDR3 has 13 amino acids. V gave up 2 bases and J gave up 3 bases, with 7 bases separating them. The germline V gene encodes CDR1 MGHRA and CDR2 YSYEKL. CDR3 nucleotide sequence: TGCGCCAGCAGCCAAATAGGGGACACTGAAGCTTTCTTT. Protein product: CASSQIGDTEAFF.

The V call is TRBV6-1, the J call TRBJ1-5; D is unclear. The CDR3 extends over 17 amino acids. Trimming took off 0 bases at V and 0 bases at J, with 12 bases between the two ends. Germline loops: CDR1 MNHNS, CDR2 SASEGT. CDR3 DNA sequence: TGTGCCAGCAGTGAAGCTGGCAGCGCGTATAGCAATCAGCCCCAGCATTTT. Protein: CASSEAGSAYSNQPQHF.

CDR3 in amino acids: CASGNTDTQYF. The CDR3 DNA sequence: TGTGCCAGCGGAAACACAGATACGCAGTATTTT. V and J are TRBV27 and TRBJ2-3, with D uncertain. V was pared by 8 bases and J by 2 bases, with 5 bases between. The length of the CDR3 is 11 residues. Germline CDR1 MNHEY, CDR2 SMNVEV (reference sequence).

The chain recombines TRBV9 with TRBJ2-1; D unresolved. V lost 3 bases and J 1 base, leaving 17 bases between the germline ends. Germline V gene lookup returns CDR1 SGDLS and CDR2 YYNGEE. The CDR3 contains 17 residues. Written as DNA, the CDR3 is TGTGCCAGCAGCGACCCCTTAGGTTCCGGATCCTACAATGAGCAGTTCTTC. Translated, it gives CASSDPLGSGSYNEQFF.

This rearrangement joins TRBV7-8 to TRBJ1-1, with D unclear. The germline V and J ends were trimmed by 5 bases and 2 bases, with 9 bases remaining between them. The CDR3 runs to 13 residues. Per germline, CDR1 SGHVS and CDR2 FQNEAQ. In DNA form, the CDR3 reads TGTGCCAGCAGCCCCCGATTTAACACTGAAGCTTTCTTT. Protein sequence: CASSPRFNTEAFF.

The V and J genes are TRBV27 and TRBJ2-7; 8 positions match TRBD2. CDR1 MNHEY and CDR2 SMNVEV come from the germline V gene (reference sequence). V lost 4 bases to trimming and J lost 0 bases; unmatched junction nucleotides: 5. This CDR3 is 15 amino acids long. Here the CDR3 reads CASSSSTSGSYEQYF. CDR3 coding DNA: TGTGCCAGCAGTTCGAGTACTAGCGGCTCCTACGAGCAGTACTTC.

The sample holds one count of this clone. V and J are TRBV5-1 and TRBJ1-1, with 12 bases lining up with TRBD1. CDR3 length equals 14 residues. V dropped 3 bases and J dropped 10; count of bases not matched to a gene: 7. CDR1 is SGHRS and CDR2 is YFSETQ in the germline V gene. CDR3 protein: CASSSPGQGAGAFF. The CDR3 DNA sequence: TGCGCCAGCAGCTCTCCGGGACAGGGGGCTGGAGCTTTCTTT.

This sequence joins TRBV29-1 and TRBJ2-1; 7 positions agree with TRBD2. After removal of 7 bases from V and 9 bases from J, the junction contained 9 bases not matched to a gene. This CDR3 has 12 residues. Germline lookup yields CDR1 SQVTM and CDR2 ANQGSEA. Written as DNA, the CDR3 is TGCAGCGCCGGGACTATGAGGAGTGAGCAGTTCTTC. It is translated as CSAGTMRSEQFF.

This chain uses TRBV4-1 with TRBJ1-1, with D unresolved. V lost 0 bases and J 1 base, leaving 6 bases between the germline ends. The CDR3 loop spans 14 amino acids. Germline V gene sequence: CDR1 MGHRA, CDR2 YSYEKL. CDR3 sequence reads: CASSQDQGNTEAFF. The CDR3 nucleotides read TGCGCCAGCAGCCAAGATCAAGGGAACACTGAAGCTTTCTTT.

The gene calls are TRBV28 and TRBJ2-1; D ambiguous. Germline CDR1 reads MDHEN; CDR2 reads SYDVKM. Deletions cut 6 bases from V and 8 bases from J, with 14 bases between. The CDR3 has 13 residues. CDR3 sequence (DNA): TGTGCCAGCAGCCTCTTTAAAAAGGATGAGCAGTTCTTC. Translating it yields CASSLFKKDEQFF.

The chain combines TRBV19 with TRBJ1-5, with D uncertain. Germline V gives CDR1 LNHDA, CDR2 SQIVND (reference sequence). V was cut by 4 bases and J by 7 bases, with 17 bases left in between. This CDR3 has 15 residues. The CDR3 sequence: CASSTLPDENQPQHF. In DNA, the CDR3 is TGTGCCAGTAGTACCCTCCCCGACGAGAACCAGCCCCAGCATTTT.